This entry lists 21 T cell receptor beta chains sequenced from one sample in a study of blood T cells in healthy people across ages. A J-beta primer mix and a sample-barcoded 5' primer were used in a second PCR of roughly 7 to 12 cycles. Using its own MiXCR run on the 5' RACE reads, TCRdb lists one record per CDR3 protein. The table has about 1.4 million distinct CDR3 sequences, approximately 60% seen once. Material for sequencing was blood. These receptors were obtained from a man aged 18 to 29 in good health.

The rearrangement links TRBV9 to TRBJ1-2; unclear D gene. V shed 0 bases and J shed 7 bases, with 10 bases lying between them. CDR3 length: 13 amino acids. The germline V gene has CDR1 SGDLS and CDR2 YYNGEE. The CDR3 DNA sequence: TGTGCCAGCAGCGTAGGGCCGGGCTCTGGCTACACCTTC. It translates to CASSVGPGSGYTF. Combining the CDR3 with reference TRBV9 and TRBJ1-2 gives the whole variable domain DSGVTQTPKHLITATGQRVTLRCSPRSGDLSVYWYQQSLDQGLQFLIQYYNGEERAKGNILERFSAQQFPDLHSELNLSSLELGDSALYFCASSVGPGSGYTFGSGTRLTVV.

The chain employs TRBV7-9 and TRBJ2-3; 8 bases match TRBD1. From germline, CDR1 is SEHNR and CDR2 FQNEAQ (reference sequence). V shed 8 bases, J shed 6 bases, and the junction held 16 bases outside the gene matches. CDR3 size: 16 residues. CDR3 bases: TGTGCCAGCGGAATTCTACCGGGACAGGCGGGCGATACGCAGTATTTT. It yields the protein CASGILPGQAGDTQYF.

The rearrangement links TRBV10-3 to TRBJ1-2; TRBD1 aligns across 8 bases. The CDR3 consists of 15 residues. CDR1 ENHRY and CDR2 SYGVKD come from the germline V gene. Trimming at V came to 2 bases and at J to 2 bases, leaving 4 bases not matched to a gene. The DNA for the CDR3 is TGTGCCATCAGTGAGGGGACAGGAGGAAACTATGGCTACACCTTC. Translation gives CAISEGTGGNYGYTF.

The CDR3 spells CSVARVGGAVGEKLFF. The DNA for the CDR3 is TGCAGCGTTGCTCGTGTAGGGGGGGCGGTCGGTGAAAAACTGTTTTTT. V gene TRBV29-1 combines with J gene TRBJ1-4, with a tentative D call TRBD1 (6 bases). Per germline, CDR1 SQVTM and CDR2 ANQGSEA. The V end lost 4 bases, the J end lost 7 bases, and 22 bases lay between the germline ends. The CDR3 consists of 16 residues.

This chain connects TRBV10-3 to TRBJ2-2; weak D call: TRBD1 (6 bases). The germline V gene encodes CDR1 ENHRY and CDR2 SYGVKD. V shed 2 bases and J shed 3 bases, with 7 bases lying between them. The CDR3 has 14 amino acids. As DNA, the CDR3 is TGTGCCATCAGTGAGGAGGGGGACACCGGGGAGCTGTTTTTT. Its translation is CAISEEGDTGELFF.

The chain joins TRBV6-2 or TRBV6-3 to TRBJ2-1; 11 bases map to TRBD2. CDR1 and CDR2 (germline): MNHEY, SVGEGT. Trimming cost V 5 bases and J 2 bases; bases outside gene matches: 2. This CDR3 is 15 amino acids long. For the CDR3, the DNA is TGTGCCAGCAGTAAGGGACTAGCGGCCTACAATGAGCAGTTCTTC. It translates to CASSKGLAAYNEQFF.

About this clonotype: This sequence may be a read error, since a much larger clone differs from it by one base. The rearrangement uses TRBV5-1 and TRBJ2-3; a possible D gene is TRBD1 (5 bases). The CDR3 is 14 residues long. Per the germline V gene, CDR1 is SGHRS and CDR2 is YFSETQ. CDR3 nucleotide sequence: TGCGCCAGCAGCTTGGCCGCATTCACAGGTACGCAGTATTTT. Its protein product is CASSLAAFTGTQYF.

In this sample, this clonotype turned up a few times. The chain is built from TRBV10-3 and TRBJ2-3; 8 nucleotides match TRBD1. V shed 2 bases, J shed 1 base, and the junction held 8 bases outside the gene matches. In germline, CDR1 is ENHRY, CDR2 SYGVKD. This CDR3 region has 17 residues. CDR3 in DNA: TGTGCCATCAGTGAGCCTATCGGACAGGGAGGCACAGATACGCAGTATTTT. Translating it yields CAISEPIGQGGTDTQYF.

The chain uses TRBV6-1 and TRBJ2-1; D might be TRBD2 (6 bases). The CDR3 runs 15 residues. Trimming left V 7 bases short and J 6 bases short, with 19 bases between. Germline V gene sequence: CDR1 MNHNS, CDR2 SASEGT. The CDR3 nucleotides are TGTGCCAGCACTCCTGCCGGGAGAGCAGGCAATGAGCAGTTCTTC. It translates to CASTPAGRAGNEQFF.

This clonotype was recorded once. The genes are TRBV25-1 and TRBJ2-7; a possible D gene is TRBD1 (5 bases). Germline V gene sequence: CDR1 MGHDK, CDR2 SYGVNS. V was shortened by 2 bases and J by 0 bases, with 11 bases between the two germline ends. The CDR3 loop spans 15 amino acids. In nucleotides, the CDR3 is TGTGCCAGCAGTGAAGATGGTGACAGCTCCTACGAGCAGTACTTC. Residues: CASSEDGDSSYEQYF.

V and J are TRBV6-5 and TRBJ2-6; D might be TRBD2 (5 bases). The CDR3 has 15 residues. Trimming took off 6 bases at V and 0 bases at J, with 9 bases between the two ends. CDR1 and CDR2 (germline): MNHEY, SVGAGI. CDR3 residues: CASRRRGSGANVLTF. The CDR3 bases are TGTGCCAGCAGGCGACGGGGCTCTGGGGCCAACGTCCTGACTTTC.

CDR3 protein: CASSRLIQIYGYTF. CDR3 nucleotide sequence: TGTGCCAGCAGTAGATTGATCCAGATCTATGGCTACACCTTC. This chain links TRBV2 with TRBJ1-2; D ambiguous. The CDR3 is 14 amino acids. Germline loops: CDR1 SNHLY, CDR2 FYNNEI. Trimming cost V 5 bases and J 4 bases, with 14 bases left between them.

This clonotype was counted once. This chain uses TRBV6-6 with TRBJ1-4; D might be TRBD1 (5 bases). The CDR3 consists of 13 residues. The V and J ends lost 6 bases and 5 bases respectively, with 10 bases between them. Germline CDR1 is MNHNY and CDR2 is SVGAGI (reference sequence). CDR3 protein: CASRTAINEKLFF. The DNA of the CDR3 is TGTGCCAGCAGGACAGCCATAAATGAAAAACTGTTTTTT.

The rearrangement joins TRBV7-9 to TRBJ1-6; D ambiguous. V lost 5 bases, J lost 10 bases, and 9 bases lay in between. Germline-derived CDR1 and CDR2 are SEHNR and FQNEAQ (reference sequence). The CDR3 consists of 12 residues. DNA for the CDR3: TGTGCCAGCAGCCGAGCGGGCTCACCCCTCCACTTT. This gives the protein CASSRAGSPLHF.

J is TRBJ2-5 and V is TRBV12-3 or TRBV12-4; 9 bases map to TRBD2. Matching the DNA end better, TRBJ2-7 makes the J call doubtful. The CDR3 spans 15 residues. CDR3 loop: CASGVAGAYSYEQYF. CDR3 nucleotide sequence: TGTGCCAGCGGGGTAGCGGGGGCTTACTCCTACGAGCAGTACTTC.

This chain uses TRBV20-1 with TRBJ1-5; D remains unclear. V was shortened by 3 bases and J by 5 bases, with 11 bases between the two germline ends. Germline-derived CDR1 and CDR2 are DFQATT and SNEGSKA (reference sequence). The CDR3 is 13 amino acids. The CDR3 region is CSARPTVHQPQHF. The DNA for the CDR3 is TGCAGTGCTAGGCCAACAGTACATCAGCCCCAGCATTTT.

On this clonotype: A much larger clone lies one base from this, so it may be a read error. V and J are TRBV6-5 and TRBJ2-1; 7 bases agree with TRBD2. V shed 10 bases and J 4 bases; nucleotides not matched to a gene: 13. Germline V gene sequence: CDR1 MNHEY, CDR2 SVGAGI. The CDR3 is 15 amino acids. CDR3 sequence: CATLPPRAGYNEQFF. CDR3 DNA sequence: TGTGCCACCCTCCCCCCACGAGCGGGGTACAATGAGCAGTTCTTC.

This chain uses TRBV7-9 with TRBJ2-1; no clear D. The CDR3 has 12 amino acids. Germline values: CDR1 SEHNR, CDR2 FQNEAQ (reference sequence). Trimming cost V 6 bases and J 5 bases, with 8 bases left between them. The CDR3 region is CASSATNNEQFF. DNA of the CDR3: TGTGCCAGCAGTGCCACGAACAATGAGCAGTTCTTC.

The J gene is TRBJ2-7, the V gene TRBV4-2, with D possibly TRBD1 on 6 matching bases. V dropped 1 base and J dropped 0 bases, with 13 bases sitting between them. CDR1 and CDR2 (germline): LGHNA, YNFKEQ. The CDR3 is 16 amino acids. In DNA, the CDR3 is TGTGCCAGCAGCCAAGCGGTCGTGGACAGCTCCTACGAGCAGTACTTC. Translation gives CASSQAVVDSSYEQYF.

The CDR3 reads CASSARTGDEQFF. The CDR3 DNA sequence: TGTGCCAGCAGTGCCCGGACAGGGGATGAGCAGTTCTTC. The chain is built from TRBV25-1 and TRBJ2-1; TRBD1 matches 9 bases. The CDR3 spans 13 residues. The germline gives CDR1 MGHDK, CDR2 SYGVNS. Trimming removed 4 bases from V and 8 bases from J; junction bases left unmatched: 3.

The V gene is TRBV6-1, the J gene TRBJ2-6; no clear D gene. CDR1 MNHNS and CDR2 SASEGT come from the germline V gene. The CDR3 contains 15 residues. The V end was cut by 3 bases, the J end by 1 base, with 7 bases between. CDR3 protein: CASSDAQSGANVLTF. The CDR3, as DNA: TGTGCCAGCAGTGACGCCCAATCTGGGGCCAACGTCCTGACTTTC.